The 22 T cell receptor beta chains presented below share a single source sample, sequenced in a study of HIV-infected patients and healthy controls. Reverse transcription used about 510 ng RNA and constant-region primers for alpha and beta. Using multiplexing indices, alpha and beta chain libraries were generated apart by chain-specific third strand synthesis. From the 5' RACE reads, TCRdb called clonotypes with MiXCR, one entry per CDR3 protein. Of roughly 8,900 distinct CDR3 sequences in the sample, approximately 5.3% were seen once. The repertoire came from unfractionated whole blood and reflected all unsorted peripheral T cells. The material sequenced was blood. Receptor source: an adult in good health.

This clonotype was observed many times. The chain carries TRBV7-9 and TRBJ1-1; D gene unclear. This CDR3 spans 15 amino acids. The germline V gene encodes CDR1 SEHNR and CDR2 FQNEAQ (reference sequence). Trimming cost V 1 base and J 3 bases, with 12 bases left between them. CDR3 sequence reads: CASSLGVVDHTEAFF. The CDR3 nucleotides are TGTGCCAGCAGCTTAGGGGTCGTGGACCACACTGAAGCTTTCTTT.

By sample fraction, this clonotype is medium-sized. This CDR3 is CASSSEGRGGTDTQYF. Here the CDR3 DNA reads TGTGCCAGCAGCTCCGAGGGGCGGGGTGGCACAGATACGCAGTATTTT. The chain uses TRBV7-2 and TRBJ2-3; D is perhaps TRBD2 (6 bases). The CDR3 has 16 residues. V was clipped by 4 bases and J by 1 base, with 15 bases between them. Germline-derived CDR1 and CDR2 are SGHTA and FQGNSA.

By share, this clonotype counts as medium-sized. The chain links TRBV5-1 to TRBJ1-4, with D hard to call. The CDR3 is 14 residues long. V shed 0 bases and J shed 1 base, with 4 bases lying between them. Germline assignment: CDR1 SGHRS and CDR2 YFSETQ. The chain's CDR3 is CASSLELTNEKLFF. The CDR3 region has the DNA TGCGCCAGCAGCTTGGAATTAACTAATGAAAAACTGTTTTTT.

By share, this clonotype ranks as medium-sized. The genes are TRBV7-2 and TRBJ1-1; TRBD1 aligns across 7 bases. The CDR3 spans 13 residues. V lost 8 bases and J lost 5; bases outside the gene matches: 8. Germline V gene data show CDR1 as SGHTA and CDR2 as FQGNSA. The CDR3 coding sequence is TGTGCCAGCCGAGACAGGGCCCAGACTGAAGCTTTCTTT. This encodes CASRDRAQTEAFF. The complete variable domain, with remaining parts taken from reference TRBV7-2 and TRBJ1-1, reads GAGVSQSPSNKVTEKGKDVELRCDPISGHTALYWYRQSLGQGLEFLIYFQGNSAPDKSGLPSDRFSAERTGGSVSTLTIQRTQQEDSAVYLCASRDRAQTEAFFGQGTRLTVV.

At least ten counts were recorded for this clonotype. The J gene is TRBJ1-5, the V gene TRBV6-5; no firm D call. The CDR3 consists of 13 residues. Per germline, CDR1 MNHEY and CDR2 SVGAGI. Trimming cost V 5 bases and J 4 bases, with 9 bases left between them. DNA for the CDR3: TGTGCCAGCAGTAAGAGAGGGAATCAGCCCCAGCATTTT. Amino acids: CASSKRGNQPQHF.

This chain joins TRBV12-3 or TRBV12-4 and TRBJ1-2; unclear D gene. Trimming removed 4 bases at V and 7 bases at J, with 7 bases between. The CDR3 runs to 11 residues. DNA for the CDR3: TGTGCCAGCAGTTCCACATCTGGCTACACCTTC. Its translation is CASSSTSGYTF.

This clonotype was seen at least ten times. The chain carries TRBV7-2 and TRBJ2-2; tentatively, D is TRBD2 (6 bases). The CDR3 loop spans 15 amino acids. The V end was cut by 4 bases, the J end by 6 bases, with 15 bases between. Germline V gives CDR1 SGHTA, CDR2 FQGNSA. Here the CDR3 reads CASSSNAGRAGELFF. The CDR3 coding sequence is TGTGCCAGCAGCTCCAATGCGGGGCGGGCCGGGGAGCTGTTTTTT. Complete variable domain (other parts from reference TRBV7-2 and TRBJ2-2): GAGVSQSPSNKVTEKGKDVELRCDPISGHTALYWYRQSLGQGLEFLIYFQGNSAPDKSGLPSDRFSAERTGGSVSTLTIQRTQQEDSAVYLCASSSNAGRAGELFFGEGSRLTVL.

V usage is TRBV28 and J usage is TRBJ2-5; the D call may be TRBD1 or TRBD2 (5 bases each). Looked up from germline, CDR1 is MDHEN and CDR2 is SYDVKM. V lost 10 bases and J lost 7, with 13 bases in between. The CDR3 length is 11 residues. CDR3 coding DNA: TGTGCCATCACGTCGGGGCGGACCCAGTACTTC. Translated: CAITSGRTQYF.

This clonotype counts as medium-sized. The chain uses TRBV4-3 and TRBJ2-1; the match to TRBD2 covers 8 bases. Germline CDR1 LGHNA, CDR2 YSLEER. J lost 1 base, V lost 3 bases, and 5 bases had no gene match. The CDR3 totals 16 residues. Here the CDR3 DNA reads TGCGCCAGCAGCCAGGACGGGAGGGTGTCCTACAATGAGCAGTTCTTC. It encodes CASSQDGRVSYNEQFF.

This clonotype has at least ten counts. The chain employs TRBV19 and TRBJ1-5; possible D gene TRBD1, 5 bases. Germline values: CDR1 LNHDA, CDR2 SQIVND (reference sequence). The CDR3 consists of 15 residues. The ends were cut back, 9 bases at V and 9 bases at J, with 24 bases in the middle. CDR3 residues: CASSAVGRGVGPQHF. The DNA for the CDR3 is TGTGCCAGCAGTGCGGTTGGACGGGGGGTTGGGCCCCAGCATTTT. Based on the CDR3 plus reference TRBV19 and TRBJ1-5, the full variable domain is DGGITQSPKYLFRKEGQNVTLSCEQNLNHDAMYWYRQDPGQGLRLIYYSQIVNDFQKGDIAEGYSVSREKKESFPLTVTSAQKNPTAFYLCASSAVGRGVGPQHFGDGTRLSIL.

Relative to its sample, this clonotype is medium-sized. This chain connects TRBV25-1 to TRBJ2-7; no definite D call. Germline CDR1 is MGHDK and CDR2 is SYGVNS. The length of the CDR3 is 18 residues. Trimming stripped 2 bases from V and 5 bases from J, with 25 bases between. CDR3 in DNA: TGTGCCAGCAGTGAACAGTCCACCTTCTCAATTCTGTCGAACGAGCAGTACTTC. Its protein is CASSEQSTFSILSNEQYF.

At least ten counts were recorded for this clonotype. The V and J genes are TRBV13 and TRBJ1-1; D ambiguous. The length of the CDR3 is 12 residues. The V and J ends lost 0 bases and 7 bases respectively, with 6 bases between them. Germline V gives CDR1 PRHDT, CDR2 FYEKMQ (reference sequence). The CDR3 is CASSLGAGEAFF. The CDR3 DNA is TGTGCCAGCAGCTTAGGGGCAGGTGAAGCTTTCTTT. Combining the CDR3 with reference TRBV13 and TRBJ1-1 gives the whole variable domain AAGVIQSPRHLIKEKRETATLKCYPIPRHDTVYWYQQGPGQDPQFLISFYEKMQSDKGSIPDRFSAQQFSDYHSELNMSSLELGDSALYFCASSLGAGEAFFGQGTRLTVV.

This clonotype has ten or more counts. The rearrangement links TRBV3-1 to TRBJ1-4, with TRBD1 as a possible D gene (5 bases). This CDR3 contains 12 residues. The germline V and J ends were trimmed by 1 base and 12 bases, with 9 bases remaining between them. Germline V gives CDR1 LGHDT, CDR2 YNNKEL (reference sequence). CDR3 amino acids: CASSQGPGELFF. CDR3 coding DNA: TGTGCCAGCAGCCAAGGCCCGGGGGAACTGTTTTTT.

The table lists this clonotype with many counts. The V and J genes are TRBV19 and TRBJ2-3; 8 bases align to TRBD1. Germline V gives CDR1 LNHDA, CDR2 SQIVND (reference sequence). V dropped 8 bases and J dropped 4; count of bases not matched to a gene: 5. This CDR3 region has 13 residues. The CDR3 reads CASGGQGSDTQYF. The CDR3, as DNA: TGTGCCAGTGGCGGACAGGGATCAGATACGCAGTATTTT.

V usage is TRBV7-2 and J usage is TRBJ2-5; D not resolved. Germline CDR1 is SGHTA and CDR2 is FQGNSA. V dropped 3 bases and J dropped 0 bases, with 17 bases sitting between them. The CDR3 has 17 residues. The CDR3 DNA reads TGTGCCAGCAGCTTGGTTTTTGGTGCGGTACACCAAGAGACCCAGTACTTC. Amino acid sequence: CASSLVFGAVHQETQYF.

The CDR3 DNA reads as TGTGCCAGCACCAAAGGCAGCGGAAAAGACGAGCAGTACTTC. Protein product: CASTKGSGKDEQYF. The chain recombines TRBV25-1 with TRBJ2-7; perhaps TRBD2 as D (5 bases). This CDR3 contains 14 residues. V shed 7 bases and J shed 5 bases, with 18 bases lying between them. In germline, CDR1 is MGHDK, CDR2 SYGVNS.

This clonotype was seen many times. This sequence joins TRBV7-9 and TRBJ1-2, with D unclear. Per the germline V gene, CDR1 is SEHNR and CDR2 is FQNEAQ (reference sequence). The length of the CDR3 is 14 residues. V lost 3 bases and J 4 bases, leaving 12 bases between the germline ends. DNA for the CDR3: TGTGCCAGCAGCTTCTACGGGGTTGGCTATGGCTACACCTTC. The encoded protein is CASSFYGVGYGYTF.

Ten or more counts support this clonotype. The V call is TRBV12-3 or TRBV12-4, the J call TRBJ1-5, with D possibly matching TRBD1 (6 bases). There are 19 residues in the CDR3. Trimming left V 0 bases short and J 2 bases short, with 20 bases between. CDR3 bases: TGTGCCAGCAGTTTAGCCCTTCCCGGGGGGGGCCATGGCAATCAGCCCCAGCATTTT. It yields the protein CASSLALPGGGHGNQPQHF.

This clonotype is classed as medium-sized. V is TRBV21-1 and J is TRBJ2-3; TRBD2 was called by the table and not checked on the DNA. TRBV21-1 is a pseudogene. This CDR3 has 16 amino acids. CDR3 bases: TGTGCCAGCAACCGCGACCTAGCGGCGAGCACAGATACGCAGTATTTT. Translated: CASNRDLAASTDTQYF.

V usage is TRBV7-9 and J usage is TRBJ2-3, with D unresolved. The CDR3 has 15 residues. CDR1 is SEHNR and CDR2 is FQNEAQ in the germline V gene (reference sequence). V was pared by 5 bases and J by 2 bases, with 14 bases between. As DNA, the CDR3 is TGTGCCAGCAGCCCGCCGGCAGCCACCACAGATACGCAGTATTTT. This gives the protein CASSPPAATTDTQYF.

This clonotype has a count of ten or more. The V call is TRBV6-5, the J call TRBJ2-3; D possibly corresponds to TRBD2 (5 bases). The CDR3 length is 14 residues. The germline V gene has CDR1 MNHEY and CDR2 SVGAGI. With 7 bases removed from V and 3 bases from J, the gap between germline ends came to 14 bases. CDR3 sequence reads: CASTNARRTDTQYF. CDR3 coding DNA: TGTGCCAGCACCAACGCCCGGAGGACAGATACGCAGTATTTT.

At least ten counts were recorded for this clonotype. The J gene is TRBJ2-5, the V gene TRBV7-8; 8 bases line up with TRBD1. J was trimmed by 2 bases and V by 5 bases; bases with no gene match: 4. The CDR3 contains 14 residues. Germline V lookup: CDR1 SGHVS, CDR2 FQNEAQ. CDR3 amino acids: CASSLRDRQETQYF. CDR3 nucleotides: TGTGCCAGCAGCCTCCGGGACAGGCAAGAGACCCAGTACTTC.